The present T cell receptor beta chain was sequenced within a study of blood T cell repertoires in COVID-19. Study-level background: Some COVID-19 samples were acute and others convalescent; all came from the United States, Italy and Spain.

Only in-frame clones appear in the TCRdb table, and some are missing; sequencing was by immunoSEQ multiplex PCR. This table holds around 180,000 clones, more than 70% found once. This clone was picked up one time. Germline CDR1 and CDR2: SGHNT and YYREEE (reference sequence). The ends were cut back, 1 base at V and 3 bases at J, with 19 bases in the middle. The CDR3 is 17 amino acids. The sequence was collected from a person between 70 and 80 years old with COVID-19, enrolled during active disease. The sequenced sample was peripheral blood. The rearrangement links TRBV5-4 to TRBJ2-5, with D perhaps TRBD2 (6 bases). This CDR3 is CASSLSGAGTFKETQYF. DNA of the CDR3: TGTGCCAGCAGCTTGTCTGGGGCGGGGACCTTCAAAGAGACCCAGTACTTC.